This T cell receptor (beta chain) was recorded in a study of blood T cell repertoires in COVID-19. The wider study: The origin of the acute and convalescent COVID-19 samples was the United States, Italy and Spain. PBMCs, B-cell-depleted T cells, or T cells provided the cDNA or gDNA that made up the material.

This clone was seen once. In the original workflow: The assay estimated nucleated cells by amplifying reference gene primers. Libraries were prepared by immunoSEQ multiplex PCR; TCRdb keeps only in-frame clonotypes and omits some of them. The V and J calls and clone size come from that table; D and trimming were worked out from the DNA. The repertoire has fewer than 350,000 clones, about 90% of them found once; the top ten carry 1.7%. Assignment of participants to cohorts was predicated upon participant-reported clinical history. J was trimmed by 8 bases and V by 0 bases; bases with no gene match: 4. In germline, CDR1 is GTSNPN, CDR2 SVGIG (reference sequence). The CDR3 length is 14 residues.

This receptor was taken from a woman aged 18 to 35 with acute COVID-19. The sample taken for sequencing was PBMCs or T cells enriched from blood (not recorded which). The rearrangement uses TRBV30 and TRBJ1-3, with 10 bases that match TRBD1. CDR3 region: CAWSVRDRGHTIYF. For the CDR3, the DNA is TGTGCCTGGAGTGTACGGGACAGGGGACACACCATATATTTT.